This TCR beta chain was identified during a study of T cell responses to AZD1222 COVID-19 vaccine. The CDR3 length is 14 residues. J was trimmed by 3 bases and V by 2 bases; bases with no gene match: 3. The germline gives CDR1 SGHTA, CDR2 FQGTGA. General study findings and limits: Dominant at 160-218 and 743-854, vaccine-associated CD4 TCRs also spanned spike. AZD1222 recipients seropositive at baseline numbered only six or seven. Unmutated variant regions are reportedly targeted by nearly half of spike-specific TCRs. In a largely white British group with more females than males, clonal diversity was possibly underestimated.

This table comes from immunoSEQ multiplex PCR, and its TCRdb copy is limited to in-frame clones, with some not included. Its table lists over 130,000 clones. About this clone: Its cognate antigen is unknown.

Sequencing was done on a sample of peripheral blood. V and J are TRBV7-3 and TRBJ2-5; 7 nucleotides match TRBD2. This receptor was obtained from an adult in good health. CDR3 bases: TGTGCCAGCAGCTTAGCGGGGGTCAAAGAGACCCAGTACTTC. This codes for CASSLAGVKETQYF.